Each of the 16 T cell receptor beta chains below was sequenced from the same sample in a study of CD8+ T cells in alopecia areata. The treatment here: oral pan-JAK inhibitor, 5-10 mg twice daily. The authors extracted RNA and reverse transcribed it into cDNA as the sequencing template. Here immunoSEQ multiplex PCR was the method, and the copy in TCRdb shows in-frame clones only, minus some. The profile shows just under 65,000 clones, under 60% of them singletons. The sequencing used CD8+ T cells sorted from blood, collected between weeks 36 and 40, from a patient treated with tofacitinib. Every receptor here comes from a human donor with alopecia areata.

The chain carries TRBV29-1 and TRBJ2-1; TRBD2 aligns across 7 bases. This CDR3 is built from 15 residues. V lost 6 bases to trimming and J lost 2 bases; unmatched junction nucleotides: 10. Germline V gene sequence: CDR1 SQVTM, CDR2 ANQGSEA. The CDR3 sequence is CSVSFREATYNEQFF. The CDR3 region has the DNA TGCAGCGTATCTTTTCGGGAGGCTACCTACAATGAGCAGTTCTTC.

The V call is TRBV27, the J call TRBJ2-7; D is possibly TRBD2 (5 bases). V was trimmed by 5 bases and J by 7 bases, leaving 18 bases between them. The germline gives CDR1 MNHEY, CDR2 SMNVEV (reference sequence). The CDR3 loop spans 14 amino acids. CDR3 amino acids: CASSEVTRGWEQYF. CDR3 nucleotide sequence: TGTGCCAGCAGTGAGGTCACCCGAGGGTGGGAGCAGTACTTC.

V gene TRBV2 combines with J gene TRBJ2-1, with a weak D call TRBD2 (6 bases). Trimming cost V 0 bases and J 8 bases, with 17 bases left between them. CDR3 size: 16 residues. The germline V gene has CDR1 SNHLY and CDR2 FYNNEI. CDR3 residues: CASSEAPGGTFHEQFF. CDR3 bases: TGTGCCAGCAGTGAAGCGCCTGGCGGGACGTTTCATGAGCAGTTCTTC.

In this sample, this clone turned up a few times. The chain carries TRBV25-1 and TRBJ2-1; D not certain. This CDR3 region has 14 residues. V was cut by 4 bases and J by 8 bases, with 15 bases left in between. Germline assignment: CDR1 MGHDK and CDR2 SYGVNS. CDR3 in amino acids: CASSAYRLGDEQFF. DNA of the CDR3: TGTGCCAGCAGTGCCTACCGCCTTGGGGATGAGCAGTTCTTC.

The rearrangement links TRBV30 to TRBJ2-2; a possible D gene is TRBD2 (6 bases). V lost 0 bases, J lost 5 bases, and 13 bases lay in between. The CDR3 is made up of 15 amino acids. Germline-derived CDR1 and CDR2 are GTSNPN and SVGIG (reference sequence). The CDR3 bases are TGTGCCTGGAGTGTAACACTAGCTCGGACCGGGGAGCTGTTTTTT. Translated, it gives CAWSVTLARTGELFF.

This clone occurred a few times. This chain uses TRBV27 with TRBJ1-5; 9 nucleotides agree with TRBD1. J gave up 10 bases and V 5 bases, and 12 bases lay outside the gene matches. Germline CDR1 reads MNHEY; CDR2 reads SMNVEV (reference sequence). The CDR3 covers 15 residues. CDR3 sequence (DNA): TGTGCCAGCAGTCCGGGGACAGGGACGGGGCAACCCCAGCATTTT. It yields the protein CASSPGTGTGQPQHF.

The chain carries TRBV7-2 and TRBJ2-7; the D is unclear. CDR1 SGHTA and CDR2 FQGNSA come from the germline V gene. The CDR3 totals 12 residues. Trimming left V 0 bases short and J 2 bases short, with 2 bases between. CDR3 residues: CASSLAAYEQYF. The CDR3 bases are TGTGCCAGCAGCTTAGCTGCCTACGAGCAGTACTTC. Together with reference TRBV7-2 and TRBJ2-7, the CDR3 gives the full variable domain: GAGVSQSPSNKVTEKGKDVELRCDPISGHTALYWYRQSLGQGLEFLIYFQGNSAPDKSGLPSDRFSAERTGGSVSTLTIQRTQQEDSAVYLCASSLAAYEQYFGPGTRLTVT.

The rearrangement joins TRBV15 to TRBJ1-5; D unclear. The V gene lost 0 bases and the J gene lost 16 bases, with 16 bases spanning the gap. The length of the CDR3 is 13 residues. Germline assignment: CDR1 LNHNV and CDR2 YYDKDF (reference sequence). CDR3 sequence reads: CATSRDSRDPEHF. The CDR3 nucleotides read TGTGCCACCAGCAGAGATTCGCGAGATCCTGAACATTTT.

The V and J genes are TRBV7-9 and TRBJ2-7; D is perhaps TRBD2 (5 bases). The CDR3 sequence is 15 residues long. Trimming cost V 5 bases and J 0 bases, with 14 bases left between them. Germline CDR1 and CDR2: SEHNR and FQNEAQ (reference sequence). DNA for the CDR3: TGTGCCAGCAGCCCTCAGAGGGAGAGCTCCTACGAGCAGTACTTC. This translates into CASSPQRESSYEQYF.

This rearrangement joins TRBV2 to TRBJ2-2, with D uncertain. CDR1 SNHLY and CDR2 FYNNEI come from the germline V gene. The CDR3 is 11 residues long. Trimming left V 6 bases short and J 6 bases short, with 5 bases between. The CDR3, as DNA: TGTGCCAGCAGAGGCCCCGGGGAGCTGTTTTTT. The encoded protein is CASRGPGELFF.

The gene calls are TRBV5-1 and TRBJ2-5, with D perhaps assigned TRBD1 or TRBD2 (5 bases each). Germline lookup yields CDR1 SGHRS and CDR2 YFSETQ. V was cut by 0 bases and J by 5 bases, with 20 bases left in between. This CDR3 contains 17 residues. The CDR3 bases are TGCGCCAGCAGCTTGGCCTTTCCGGGACGGATTTTGGAGACCCAGTACTTC. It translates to CASSLAFPGRILETQYF. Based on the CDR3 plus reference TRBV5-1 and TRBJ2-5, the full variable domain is KAGVTQTPRYLIKTRGQQVTLSCSPISGHRSVSWYQQTPGQGLQFLFEYFSETQRNKGNFPGRFSGRQFSNSRSEMNVSTLELGDSALYLCASSLAFPGRILETQYFGPGTRLLVL.

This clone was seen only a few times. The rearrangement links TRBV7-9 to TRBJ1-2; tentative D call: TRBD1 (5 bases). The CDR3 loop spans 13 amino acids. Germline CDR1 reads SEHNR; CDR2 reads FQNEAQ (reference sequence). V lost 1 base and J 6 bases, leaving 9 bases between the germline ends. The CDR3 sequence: CASSLGQLNGYTF. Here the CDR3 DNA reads TGTGCCAGCAGCTTAGGACAGCTAAATGGCTACACCTTC. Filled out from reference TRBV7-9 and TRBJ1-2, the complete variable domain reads DTGVSQNPRHKITKRGQNVTFRCDPISEHNRLYWYRQTLGQGPEFLTYFQNEAQLEKSRLLSDRFSAERPKGSFSTLEIQRTEQGDSAMYLCASSLGQLNGYTFGSGTRLTVV.

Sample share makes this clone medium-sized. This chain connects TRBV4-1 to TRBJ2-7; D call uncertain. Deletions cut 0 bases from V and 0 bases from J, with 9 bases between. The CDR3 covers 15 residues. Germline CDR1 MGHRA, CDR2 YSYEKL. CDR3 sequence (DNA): TGCGCCAGCAGCCAAGAAACAGTCAACTCCTACGAGCAGTACTTC. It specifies CASSQETVNSYEQYF.

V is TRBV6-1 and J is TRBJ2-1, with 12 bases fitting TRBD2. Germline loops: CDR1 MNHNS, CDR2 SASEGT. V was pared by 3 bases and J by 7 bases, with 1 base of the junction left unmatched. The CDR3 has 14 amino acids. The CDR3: CASSDGTSGNEQFF. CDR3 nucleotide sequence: TGTGCCAGCAGTGACGGGACTAGCGGGAATGAGCAGTTCTTC.

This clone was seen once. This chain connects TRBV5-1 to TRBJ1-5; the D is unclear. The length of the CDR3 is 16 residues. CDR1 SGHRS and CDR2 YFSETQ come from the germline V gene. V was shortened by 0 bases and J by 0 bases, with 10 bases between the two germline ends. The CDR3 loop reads CASSLVPGDSNQPQHF. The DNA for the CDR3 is TGCGCCAGCAGCTTGGTGCCCGGGGATAGCAATCAGCCCCAGCATTTT.

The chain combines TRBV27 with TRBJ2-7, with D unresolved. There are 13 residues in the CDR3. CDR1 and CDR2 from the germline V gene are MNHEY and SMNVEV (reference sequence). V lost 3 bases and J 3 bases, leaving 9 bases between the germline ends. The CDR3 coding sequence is TGTGCCAGCAGTTTTGGGCTCAACTACGAGCAGTACTTC. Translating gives CASSFGLNYEQYF.